The 5 T cell receptor beta chains below were found in one sample sequenced in a study of shared clonotypes between healthy human individuals. Assay used: immunoSEQ multiplex PCR; TCRdb lists only in-frame clones, some missing. The sample has some 980,000 clones, 76% seen once. Source material: memory CD4+ T cells sorted from blood. As for subset: CD45RA-negative fraction. The receptors were sampled from a man between 18 and 35 years old in good health.

This clone was observed a single time. V gene TRBV5-4 combines with J gene TRBJ2-2, with 16 bases aligning to TRBD2. Germline CDR1 SGHNT, CDR2 YYREEE (reference sequence). The ends lost 4 bases at V and 7 bases at J; junction bases unmatched: 7. The CDR3 runs to 17 residues. CDR3 in DNA: TGTGCCAGCAGCAAGGGACTAGCGGGAGGGGGAGGCGGGGAGCTGTTTTTT. It encodes CASSKGLAGGGGGELFF. Supplemented by reference TRBV5-4 and TRBJ2-2, the full variable domain reads ETGVTQSPTHLIKTRGQQVTLRCSSQSGHNTVSWYQQALGQGPQFIFQYYREEENGRGNFPPRFSGLQFPNYSSELNVNALELDDSALYLCASSKGLAGGGGGELFFGEGSRLTVL.

The chain joins TRBV9 to TRBJ2-2; either TRBD1 or TRBD2 may fit D (5 bases each). CDR1 and CDR2 (germline): SGDLS, YYNGEE. V lost 8 bases and J lost 3, with 8 bases in between. CDR3 length equals 12 residues. The CDR3 region has the DNA TGTGCCAGTGGGGGTTACACCGGGGAGCTGTTTTTT. Residues: CASGGYTGELFF.

For this clone: This could be a read error, since a much larger clone is one nucleotide away. The V gene is TRBV18, the J gene TRBJ2-3; D not resolved. From germline, CDR1 is KGHSH and CDR2 LQKENI. The V gene lost 2 bases and the J gene lost 4 bases, with 4 bases spanning the gap. CDR3 length: 12 amino acids. CDR3 loop: CASSPISDTQYF. The CDR3 DNA follows: TGTGCCAGCTCACCAATATCAGATACGCAGTATTTT.

This clone was seen more than once but under ten times. This rearrangement joins TRBV9 to TRBJ2-1; no clear D. Germline V gene sequence: CDR1 SGDLS, CDR2 YYNGEE. The ends were cut back, 7 bases at V and 0 bases at J, with 14 bases in the middle. This CDR3 contains 15 residues. CDR3 loop: CASLHLICSYNEQFF. As DNA, the CDR3 is TGTGCCAGCCTCCATCTTATTTGCTCCTACAATGAGCAGTTCTTC.

This rearrangement joins TRBV2 to TRBJ2-7; a weak D match, TRBD1 (6 bases). V lost 3 bases, J lost 0 bases, and 12 bases lay in between. The length of the CDR3 is 15 residues. The germline V gene has CDR1 SNHLY and CDR2 FYNNEI. The CDR3 is CASSESQGPSYEQYF. The DNA for the CDR3 is TGTGCCAGCAGTGAGAGCCAGGGGCCCTCCTACGAGCAGTACTTC. The full variable domain, its missing parts supplied by reference TRBV2 and TRBJ2-7, is EPEVTQTPSHQVTQMGQEVILRCVPISNHLYFYWYRQILGQKVEFLVSFYNNEISEKSEIFDDQFSVERPDGSNFTLKIRSTKLEDSAMYFCASSESQGPSYEQYFGPGTRLTVT.